A selection of T cell receptor beta chains follows, all from one sample in a study of cytotoxic CD8 clonotypes in ibrutinib-treated CLL. Produced via immunoSEQ multiplex PCR; TCRdb's table is partial and in-frame only. The profile shows about 140,000 clones, 91% of them singletons. Sequenced here: PBMCs, sampled after 12 months of ibrutinib treatment. The receptors were sampled from a human donor with chronic lymphocytic leukemia. Each CDR3 is given with its conserved first and last residue. Fields, in order: J gene, clone size, D gene, V gene, CDR3 protein, CDR3 DNA. A D gene is named only where the DNA matches it firmly. The size of a clone is reported for some rows only, either as once, few or many, or as a class for expanded clones.

>TRBJ1-1|few|.|TRBV5-6
CASSQNTEAFF
TGTGCCAGCAGCCAGAACACTGAAGCTTTCTTT
>TRBJ1-5|few|.|TRBV10-1
CASSEAPDQPQHF
TGCGCCAGCAGTGAGGCGCCAGATCAGCCCCAGCATTTT
>TRBJ2-3|.|TRBD2|TRBV4-1
CASSQAFGLAGAVDTQYF
TGCGCCAGCAGCCAAGCTTTCGGGCTAGCGGGAGCGGTAGATACGCAGTATTTT
>TRBJ2-5|once|TRBD1|TRBV5-1
CASRGTGVQETQYF
TGCGCCAGCCGCGGGACAGGGGTACAAGAGACCCAGTACTTC
>TRBJ2-3|.|.|TRBV9
CASSARGRGTDTQYF
TGTGCCAGCAGCGCCCGGGGGCGGGGCACAGATACGCAGTATTTT
>TRBJ2-1|once|.|TRBV6-5
CASSYLRSSDEQFF
TGTGCCAGCAGTTACCTACGGTCATCGGATGAGCAGTTCTTC
>TRBJ1-1|.|.|TRBV28
CASSSLGNTEAFF
TGTGCCAGCAGTTCCTTGGGGAACACTGAAGCTTTCTTT
>TRBJ1-4|.|.|TRBV4-3
CASSQELSGYEKLFF
TGCGCCAGCAGCCAAGAATTATCAGGGTATGAAAAACTGTTTTTT
>TRBJ1-5|.|.|TRBV7-9
CASSRRAGDQPQHF
TGTGCCAGCAGCCGCCGCGCTGGGGACCAGCCCCAGCATTTT
>TRBJ2-7|.|.|TRBV27
CASSLSGRDYEQYF
TGTGCCAGCAGTTTATCCGGCAGAGACTACGAGCAGTACTTC
>TRBJ2-3|.|.|TRBV7-2
CASSLRRITDTQYF
TGTGCCAGCAGCTTGCGGAGGATCACAGATACGCAGTATTTT
>TRBJ2-7|.|.|TRBV27
CASSFKWGSSEQYF
TGTGCCAGCAGTTTTAAATGGGGATCCAGCGAGCAGTACTTC
>TRBJ2-1|.|TRBD2|TRBV9
CASSVGTSGSYNEQFF
TGTGCCAGCAGCGTAGGCACTAGCGGTTCCTACAATGAGCAGTTCTTC
>TRBJ2-6|.|.|TRBV18
CASSPARSGANVLTF
TGTGCCAGCTCACCAGCCCGCTCTGGGGCCAACGTCCTGACTTTC
>TRBJ2-7|.|TRBD1|TRBV10-3
CAISVAWGTGGGKYAYEQYF
TGTGCCATCAGTGTCGCGTGGGGGACAGGGGGCGGAAAATACGCCTACGAGCAGTACTTC
>TRBJ1-5|.|.|TRBV19
CATTGPFLQPQHF
TGTGCCACTACGGGACCGTTCTTACAGCCCCAGCATTTT
>TRBJ1-2|.|.|TRBV15
CATSPAGGGYTF
TGTGCCACCAGCCCCGCCGGGGGCGGCTACACCTTC
>TRBJ2-1|.|TRBD2|TRBV19
CASSMAGGNNEQFF
TGTGCCAGTAGTATGGCGGGAGGGAACAATGAGCAGTTCTTC
>TRBJ2-1|once|TRBD2|TRBV7-9
CASSLGLAESYNEQFF
TGTGCCAGCAGTCTAGGGCTAGCGGAGTCCTACAATGAGCAGTTCTTC
>TRBJ2-1|.|.|TRBV19
CATTTAAYNEQFF
TGTGCCACGACAACCGCGGCCTACAATGAGCAGTTCTTC
>TRBJ2-2|.|TRBD1|TRBV6-6
CASSLTGAANTGELFF
TGTGCCAGCAGTCTAACAGGGGCCGCGAACACCGGGGAGCTGTTTTTT
>TRBJ2-7|few|.|TRBV13
CASSLRPFVLRRYEQYF
TGTGCCAGCAGCTTACGGCCCTTCGTCTTAAGACGCTACGAGCAGTACTTC
>TRBJ2-3|.|.|TRBV11-2
CASSLGRTDTQYF
TGTGCCAGCAGCTTAGGACGGACAGATACGCAGTATTTT
>TRBJ2-7|.|.|TRBV5-1
CASSLIPGPYEQYF
TGCGCCAGCAGCCTAATTCCGGGGCCCTACGAGCAGTACTTC
>TRBJ1-4|.|.|TRBV5-1
CASSLVENEKLFF
TGCGCCAGCAGCTTGGTTGAAAATGAAAAACTGTTTTTT
>TRBJ1-1|once|.|TRBV6-5
CASSYDGAVNTEAFF
TGTGCCAGCAGTTACGATGGGGCCGTGAACACTGAAGCTTTCTTT
>TRBJ2-2|.|.|TRBV5-4
CASSLGGTGELFF
TGTGCCAGCAGCTTGGGGGGCACCGGGGAGCTGTTTTTT
>TRBJ2-7|.|TRBD1|TRBV28
CASTTDGGQVFAYGQYF
TGTGCCAGCACCACCGATGGCGGACAGGTGTTCGCGTACGGGCAGTACTTC
>TRBJ2-5|.|.|TRBV21-1
CASSNETQYF
TGTGCCAGCAGCAATGAGACCCAGTACTTC
>TRBJ2-5|.|.|TRBV2
CASTAQLIEQETQYF
TGTGCCAGCACGGCACAGCTAATAGAACAAGAGACCCAGTACTTC
>TRBJ2-5|.|.|TRBV6-6
CASSPSRETQYF
TGTGCCAGCAGTCCATCTAGAGAGACCCAGTACTTC
>TRBJ1-3|.|.|TRBV19
CASSIGAGSWLAGNTIYF
TGTGCCAGTAGTATAGGTGCAGGCTCCTGGCTGGCTGGAAACACCATATATTTT
>TRBJ1-1|.|.|TRBV7-9
CASIPDLGRATEAFF
TGTGCCAGCATCCCTGACCTGGGCAGGGCCACTGAAGCTTTCTTT
>TRBJ2-5|once|.|TRBV19
CASSMTQRETQYF
TGTGCCAGTAGTATGACACAGAGGGAGACCCAGTACTTC
>TRBJ2-7|.|TRBD2|TRBV9
CASSVRAGGLAEQYF
TGTGCCAGCAGCGTTCGAGCGGGAGGGCTAGCCGAGCAGTACTTC
>TRBJ2-2|.|.|TRBV29-1
CSVAWGPNTGELFF
TGCAGCGTTGCTTGGGGCCCGAACACCGGGGAGCTGTTTTTT
>TRBJ2-3|.|.|TRBV28
CASSLRSVGDTDTQYF
TGTGCCAGCAGTTTGAGGTCCGTCGGGGACACAGATACGCAGTATTTT
>TRBJ2-7|.|.|TRBV19
CASSRQGSSYEQYF
TGTGCCAGTAGTAGGCAGGGGAGCTCCTACGAGCAGTACTTC
>TRBJ2-3|.|.|TRBV5-1
CASSLAGRIDTQYF
TGCGCCAGCAGCTTGGCGGGGCGGATAGATACGCAGTATTTT
>TRBJ2-7|.|.|TRBV12-2
CASRLAAVGQGFYEQYF
TGTGCAAGTCGCTTAGCGGCTGTGGGACAGGGGTTCTACGAGCAGTACTTC
>TRBJ1-5|.|.|TRBV14
CASSLGAGQPQHF
TGTGCCAGCAGCCTGGGGGCGGGTCAGCCCCAGCATTTT
>TRBJ2-7|.|TRBD2|TRBV4-3
CASSQGTSGTYEQYF
TGCGCCAGCAGCCAAGGGACTAGCGGGACATACGAGCAGTACTTC
>TRBJ2-3|.|.|TRBV19
CASSSRVDTQYF
TGTGCCAGTAGTAGTAGGGTAGATACGCAGTATTTT
>TRBJ2-4|.|.|TRBV20-1
CSAYLETQYF
TGCAGTGCCTACTTAGAGACTCAGTACTTC
>TRBJ2-7|.|.|TRBV5-6
CASSRRHEQYF
TGTGCCAGCAGCCGGAGACACGAGCAGTACTTC
>TRBJ2-1|.|.|TRBV12-5
CASGQAGINEQFF
TGTGCTAGTGGCCAGGCAGGAATCAATGAGCAGTTCTTC
>TRBJ2-1|.|.|TRBV11-3
CASSGSTGASPYNEQFF
TGTGCCAGCAGTGGATCAACGGGGGCGAGCCCCTACAATGAGCAGTTCTTC
>TRBJ2-3|.|TRBD2|TRBV13
CASSPLGGLAGTDTQYF
TGTGCCAGCAGCCCGTTGGGTGGGCTAGCGGGAACAGATACGCAGTATTTT
>TRBJ2-1|.|TRBD2|TRBV2
CASSGGLADIDNEQFF
TGTGCCAGCAGTGGGGGACTAGCGGACATAGACAATGAGCAGTTCTTC
>TRBJ2-4|.|TRBD2|TRBV11-3
CASSSGGEQNIQYF
TGTGCCAGCAGTAGCGGGGGAGAACAAAACATTCAGTACTTC
>TRBJ2-1|.|.|TRBV5-1
CASSPGHSGSPTRSSYNEQFF
TGCGCCAGCAGCCCCGGGCACAGCGGCAGCCCCACAAGGAGCTCCTACAATGAGCAGTTCTTC
>TRBJ1-3|.|.|TRBV28
CASSLGGSGNTIYF
TGTGCCAGCAGTTTAGGAGGATCTGGAAACACCATATATTTT